This TCR beta chain was recorded in a study of technical replicates of blood from a handful of donors. Germline V gene sequence: CDR1 MNHNY, CDR2 SVGAGI (reference sequence). Trimming left V 0 bases short and J 4 bases short, with 15 bases between. The CDR3 has 16 residues. The table came from immunoSEQ multiplex PCR; TCRdb's copy has only in-frame clones and leaves some out. Counted here are tens of thousands of clones, roughly 98% occurring once; the ten biggest clones make up approximately 0.17%. The clonotype comes from a human donor in good health. V is TRBV6-6 and J is TRBJ2-5; TRBD2 is a possible D gene (7 bases). Source material: T cells isolated from PBMCs. The CDR3: CASSYSRGGAGETQYF. The CDR3 DNA follows: TGTGCCAGCAGTTACTCGCGAGGGGGGGCGGGAGAGACCCAGTACTTC.